This T cell receptor (beta chain) is from a study of blood T cell repertoires in COVID-19. Study-wide context: There were acute and convalescent COVID-19 samples, and they came from the United States, Italy and Spain. Sources were T cells, B-cell-depleted T cells, or PBMCs; the material itself was cDNA or gDNA.

In the authors' methods: How many nucleated cells were present was estimated from reference gene primer amplification. TCRdb's copy holds only in-frame clones and misses some; the assay was immunoSEQ multiplex PCR. V and J calls and clone size follow that table, whereas D and trimming were derived from the DNA. The repertoire holds about 99,000 clones, with around 87% as singletons. Trimming removed 0 bases at V and 15 bases at J, with 16 bases between. The germline CDR1 and CDR2 sequences are SGDLS and YYNGEE. This CDR3 comprises 13 residues. Sequencing was carried out using peripheral blood. This sequence originates from a man in his fifties or sixties with acute or convalescent COVID-19. V is TRBV9 and J is TRBJ2-1; D possibly corresponds to TRBD2 (5 bases). The CDR3 reads CASSVELASFLFF. The CDR3 coding sequence is TGTGCCAGCAGCGTAGAGCTAGCATCTTTTTTGTTCTTC.